What follows is one TCR beta chain and its context. This record comes from a study of blood T cells in healthy people across ages. Using a J-beta primer mix together with a sample-barcoded 5' primer, a second PCR was run for about 6 to 11 cycles. TCRdb called the 5' RACE reads again in MiXCR, with one record for every CDR3 protein. The sample lists about 1.5 million distinct CDR3 sequences, 40% to 45% seen once, with about 4.1% in the top ten. The germline V gene encodes CDR1 MNHEY and CDR2 SMNVEV (reference sequence). With 6 bases removed from V and 7 bases from J, the gap between germline ends came to 15 bases. The CDR3 totals 14 residues.

This TCR was recovered from a woman younger than 35 in good health. Sequencing was performed on blood. V gene TRBV27 combines with J gene TRBJ1-4; D call uncertain. Here the CDR3 reads CASRRTDPGEKLFF. In DNA, the CDR3 is TGTGCCAGCAGACGGACCGACCCGGGTGAAAAACTGTTTTTT.